A single T cell receptor (beta chain) is shown here with its context. Its antigen is undetermined. There were likely unrecorded immune exposures, though donors were nominally healthy when sampled. This sample was included in a study of cytomegalovirus exposure and HLA in healthy donors. In the PCR, 60 Vbeta and 13 Jbeta primers were used. The data were produced by immunoSEQ multiplex PCR, yet TCRdb's version contains in-frame clones alone and is incomplete. The sample yields about 180,000 clones, 75% to 85% seen once. Germline V gene data show CDR1 as MNHNS and CDR2 as SASEGT. The CDR3 is 13 amino acids. The V end was cut by 6 bases, the J end by 6 bases, with 15 bases between. The study, taken as a whole, reports: Later work associated roughly 15,000 TCR beta sequences with HLA alleles at 0.05 false discovery rate. There were a few CMV-associated chains whose specificity for CMV antigens was confirmed in vitro. Previous analysis showed most TCR beta V segments were productive about 87% or about 30% of the time.

The receptor comes from a girl aged 2-10 years in good health and CMV-seropositive. The sequenced sample was PBMCs. The chain uses TRBV6-1 and TRBJ2-7, with D possibly being TRBD2 (5 bases). CDR3 residues: CASRAGVTGEQYF. The CDR3 bases are TGTGCCAGCAGGGCGGGCGTCACTGGCGAGCAGTACTTC.